This T cell receptor beta chain was found in a study of T cell responses to AZD1222 COVID-19 vaccine (dated by TCRdb to about 2021). Background for the entire study: TCR sequencing covered more than 230 trial participants: 200 to 220 given two doses of AZD1222 and 26 given two doses of MenACWY control vaccine. Trial participants were enrolled into age subgroups of 18-55, 56-69 and 70-plus years, which contained about 160, 30 and 59 TCR-sequenced participants, respectively. Findings and caveats that apply to the study as a whole: Conclusions about previously exposed vaccinees were limited because only six AZD1222 recipients were SARS-CoV-2 seropositive at baseline. Participants were mostly white British, with more females than males. The authors suggested clonal diversity may have been underestimated. In the small 56-69-year group, the increase in depth fell short of significance, most likely because of low power. No day 14 peak-response samples were available, so repertoires were characterized only after the peak T cell response. Spike-specific TCR breadth and depth rose significantly after two AZD1222 doses compared with day 0 and with MenACWY recipients. CD4 TCRs associated with the vaccine covered the entire spike protein, and the dominant responses were in regions 160-218 and 743-854. Reportedly, almost half of the unique spike-specific TCRs recognized epitopes lying outside the regions that are mutated in the B.1.351 and B.1.1.7 variants.

Reading the label with the study, this specimen's time point is: about 28 days (+/-7) after the second vaccine dose. AZD1222 recipients whose second dose came at about 4 weeks and those whose second dose came at about 12 weeks were combined into one group, since spike-specific TCR depth and breadth did not differ between the two schedules. Samples from vaccinated people were obtained from the UK trials COV001 and COV002, which included a single-blind randomized controlled phase 2/3 trial of AZD1222 (ChAdOx1 nCoV-19) in healthy adults. Trial participant PBMC samples were collected at day 0 and day 28 after the second dose for TCRbeta chain sequencing. Note on this clone: The antigen this receptor binds is unknown. No clone much larger than this one lies a single base away; base qualities are absent.

The CDR3 regions of human TCRbeta chains were subjected to immunosequencing. The original pipeline was this. Repertoire TCRs were matched against a reference library of SARS-CoV-2-specific TCRs generated with the MIRA antigen-specificity platform. Breadth was defined as the fraction of unique TCRs that were SARS-CoV-2-associated. Depth was defined as the fraction of total T cells that were SARS-CoV-2-associated. Using the MIRA data, each spike-specific TCR was mapped to the spike region that the TCR reacts to and placed in a CD4 or CD8 class. Log10-transformed breadth and depth values were compared by one-way ANOVA with Sidak's multiple comparisons tests. In TCRdb, the immuneACCESS table is reduced to in-frame sequences with V and J assigned. These tables do not hold every clone; where another copy was compared, an unresolved V gene accounts for under half, and the others remain unexplained. V and J calls plus clone size are reproduced from that table; the DNA served to infer D and trimming. The table for this sample lists about 170,000 clones; roughly nine tenths of them were counted only once. The ten largest clones add up to around 0.99% of the sample.

The germline V gene provides CDR1 KGHSH and CDR2 LQKENI. V drops 0 bases and J drops 6 bases, leaving 11 bases in between. Its CDR3 holds 14 amino acids, cysteine through phenylalanine. The read is trimmed to its CDR3 DNA, 42 bases read in frame from base 1. Recombination connected TRBV18 to TRBJ1-1, and perhaps TRBD1 as D gene, on 6 matching bases. This sequence was found in an adult who received the AZD1222 COVID-19 vaccine. This sample comprised peripheral blood, obtained 28 days after the second AZD1222 dose. The DNA sequence is as follows: TGTGCCAGCTCACCACCGGGCAGGGGCGCTGAAGCTTTCTTT. It specifies CASSPPGRGAEAFF.